One sample yielded the 21 T cell receptor beta chains listed below, sequenced in a study of blood T cell repertoires in COVID-19. Method: immunoSEQ multiplex PCR; TCRdb's copy keeps in-frame clones and lacks some. The sample lists roughly 200,000 clones; 65% to 90% were seen once. The specimen was peripheral blood. Source of these receptors: an elderly man with acute or convalescent COVID-19.

The gene calls are TRBV5-4 and TRBJ1-1, with D unresolved. CDR1 is SGHNT and CDR2 is YYREEE in the germline V gene (reference sequence). V was cut by 4 bases and J by 2 bases, with 9 bases left in between. This CDR3 is 13 amino acids long. For the CDR3, the DNA is TGTGCCAGCAGCCCGCGAGATAACACTGAAGCTTTCTTT. Its translation is CASSPRDNTEAFF.

This chain joins TRBV27 and TRBJ1-6; D possibly corresponds to TRBD1 (6 bases). Trimming left V 5 bases short and J 6 bases short, with 17 bases between. The CDR3 loop spans 16 amino acids. Germline lookup yields CDR1 MNHEY and CDR2 SMNVEV (reference sequence). CDR3 nucleotide sequence: TGTGCCAGCAGTAGTACCGGGACAAGGGTTAATTCACCCCTCCACTTT. Its translation: CASSSTGTRVNSPLHF.

The chain joins TRBV30 to TRBJ1-1; D is possibly TRBD1 (6 bases). The CDR3 runs 13 residues. Trimming pared 2 bases from V and 4 bases from J, leaving 11 bases between. Looked up from germline, CDR1 is GTSNPN and CDR2 is SVGIG (reference sequence). The CDR3 DNA reads as TGTGCCTGGAGTATAGGGGACACCACTGAAGCTTTCTTT. Protein: CAWSIGDTTEAFF.

The chain couples TRBV20-1 to TRBJ2-5, with D possibly being TRBD1 (5 bases). The CDR3 runs to 10 residues. Germline V gene data show CDR1 as DFQATT and CDR2 as SNEGSKA (reference sequence). Trimming removed 4 bases at V and 7 bases at J, with 7 bases between. CDR3 in DNA: TGCAGTGCTATAGGGGTGACCCAGTACTTC. It codes for CSAIGVTQYF.

CDR3 sequence: CAWSDGTGGREDTQYF. In nucleotides, the CDR3 is TGTGCCTGGAGCGACGGGACAGGGGGTAGGGAAGATACGCAGTATTTT. V is TRBV30 and J is TRBJ2-3, with TRBD1 identical over 11 bases. Germline assignment: CDR1 GTSNPN and CDR2 SVGIG (reference sequence). V was clipped by 3 bases and J by 5 bases; unmatched bases: 10. The CDR3 is 16 amino acids.

This chain joins TRBV5-6 and TRBJ2-5; D possibly corresponds to TRBD2 (6 bases). The germline gives CDR1 SGHDT, CDR2 YYEEEE. The ends were cut back, 2 bases at V and 4 bases at J, with 15 bases in the middle. This CDR3 spans 15 amino acids. The CDR3 is CASSFPGAVGETQYF. In nucleotides, the CDR3 is TGTGCCAGCAGCTTTCCGGGAGCGGTTGGAGAGACCCAGTACTTC.

The chain recombines TRBV6-6 with TRBJ2-1; D is perhaps TRBD1 (6 bases). Germline loops: CDR1 MNHNY, CDR2 SVGAGI (reference sequence). Trimming cost V 6 bases and J 2 bases, with 17 bases left between them. CDR3 length equals 16 residues. CDR3 protein: CASRQTGLSPYNEQFF. The DNA for the CDR3 is TGTGCCAGCAGACAGACAGGTTTGAGCCCCTACAATGAGCAGTTCTTC.

This chain joins TRBV18 and TRBJ1-5; TRBD1 agrees at 9 bases. The CDR3 spans 14 residues. The junction had 4 bases not matched to a gene; V was cut back by 6 bases and J by 4 bases. Germline CDR1 reads KGHSH; CDR2 reads LQKENI. The CDR3 region has the DNA TGTGCCAGCTCTCAACAGGGGGCGAATCAGCCCCAGCATTTT. Protein: CASSQQGANQPQHF.

The chain uses TRBV7-8 and TRBJ2-1; TRBD1 matches at 9 bases. After removal of 2 bases from V and 12 bases from J, the junction contained 11 bases not matched to a gene. Germline CDR1 reads SGHVS; CDR2 reads FQNEAQ. The CDR3 runs to 15 residues. Written as DNA, the CDR3 is TGTGCCAGCAGCTTACCGGGACAGGGAATGACGGGGCAGTTCTTC. This gives the protein CASSLPGQGMTGQFF. The full variable domain, in which reference TRBV7-8 and TRBJ2-1 provide the parts outside the CDR3, is GAGVSQSPRYKVAKRGQDVALRCDPISGHVSLFWYQQALGQGPEFLTYFQNEAQLDKSGLPSDRFFAERPEGSVSTLKIQRTQQEDSAVYLCASSLPGQGMTGQFFGPGTRLTVL.

The chain has TRBV4-3 and TRBJ1-2; D perhaps matches TRBD1 (5 bases). The CDR3 is 17 residues long. V was shortened by 1 base and J by 6 bases, with 21 bases between the two germline ends. From germline, CDR1 is LGHNA and CDR2 YSLEER. The CDR3: CASSQGNPLRQGDGYTF. CDR3 bases: TGCGCCAGCAGCCAAGGTAACCCCCTCAGGCAGGGTGATGGCTACACCTTC.

The CDR3 bases are TGCGCCAGCGCCGTACAGAACGAAAAACTGTTTTTT. Translated, it gives CASAVQNEKLFF. The rearrangement links TRBV10-2 to TRBJ1-4; D not resolved. Trimming stripped 8 bases from V and 8 bases from J, with 12 bases between. CDR1 is WSHSY, CDR2 SAAADI, per germline. The CDR3 consists of 12 residues.

The rearrangement uses TRBV28 and TRBJ1-1; no definite D call. CDR3 length: 11 residues. V lost 4 bases, J lost 7 bases, and 7 bases lay in between. Germline-derived CDR1 and CDR2 are MDHEN and SYDVKM. The CDR3, as DNA: TGTGCCAGCAGTTCACCGAGTGAAGCTTTCTTT. Its translation is CASSSPSEAFF.

The chain employs TRBV4-1 and TRBJ2-5, with D uncertain. V shed 2 bases and J shed 2 bases, with 12 bases lying between them. CDR3 length equals 15 residues. The germline V gene has CDR1 MGHRA and CDR2 YSYEKL. The CDR3 coding sequence is TGCGCCAGCAGCCAATGGTTTGAGATTCAAGAGACCCAGTACTTC. It codes for CASSQWFEIQETQYF.

The chain combines TRBV10-1 with TRBJ2-1; 13 bases are shared with TRBD2. CDR1 is WNHNN, CDR2 SYGVQD, per germline (reference sequence). CDR3 length: 16 amino acids. The J segment lost 1 base and the V segment lost 4 bases, leaving 1 base of the junction unmatched. The CDR3, as DNA: TGCGCCAGCAGTGGGACTAGCGGGAGTTCCTACAATGAGCAGTTCTTC. Translating gives CASSGTSGSSYNEQFF.

The V gene is TRBV6-1, the J gene TRBJ2-7, with 8 bases lining up with TRBD1. CDR3 length: 14 amino acids. Per the germline V gene, CDR1 is MNHNS and CDR2 is SASEGT. Trimming took 2 bases from V and 6 from J; bases not matched to a gene: 6. The CDR3 bases are TGTGCCAGCAGTGAACAGGGGGCGGGCAGCGAGCAGTACGTC. Its protein product is CASSEQGAGSEQYV.

The rearrangement uses TRBV19 and TRBJ1-5, with 7 positions matching TRBD1. V dropped 8 bases and J dropped 2; count of bases not matched to a gene: 6. The CDR3 spans 14 residues. The germline V gene has CDR1 LNHDA and CDR2 SQIVND (reference sequence). CDR3 sequence (DNA): TGTGCCAGTGGAGTCCAGGGGGGCAATCAGCCCCAGCATTTT. This encodes CASGVQGGNQPQHF.

The chain employs TRBV7-8 and TRBJ1-6; 8 positions agree with TRBD1. V was pared by 5 bases and J by 10 bases, with 13 bases of the junction left unmatched. In germline, CDR1 is SGHVS, CDR2 FQNEAQ. CDR3 length: 16 residues. CDR3 amino acids: CASSPGQGMHGSPLHF. CDR3 nucleotides: TGTGCCAGCAGCCCCGGACAGGGCATGCATGGATCACCCCTCCACTTT.

The chain is built from TRBV28 and TRBJ2-7, with TRBD2 matching 9 bases. Germline V gives CDR1 MDHEN, CDR2 SYDVKM. After removal of 6 bases from V and 3 bases from J, the junction contained 3 bases not matched to a gene. This CDR3 contains 13 residues. CDR3 DNA: TGTGCCAGCAGGGCGGGAGGGTACTACGAGCAGTACTTC. As protein: CASRAGGYYEQYF.

V gene TRBV19 combines with J gene TRBJ2-2; no clear D. This CDR3 spans 15 amino acids. CDR1 and CDR2 (germline): LNHDA, SQIVND (reference sequence). V gave up 3 bases and J gave up 6 bases, with 14 bases separating them. CDR3 protein: CASSIQSGSPGELFF. The CDR3 region has the DNA TGTGCCAGTAGTATTCAATCGGGTTCCCCCGGGGAGCTGTTTTTT. The full variable domain, rest sourced from reference TRBV19 and TRBJ2-2, is DGGITQSPKYLFRKEGQNVTLSCEQNLNHDAMYWYRQDPGQGLRLIYYSQIVNDFQKGDIAEGYSVSREKKESFPLTVTSAQKNPTAFYLCASSIQSGSPGELFFGEGSRLTVL.

The chain has TRBV6-1 and TRBJ2-2; 8 bases fit TRBD1. The CDR3 is 16 residues long. Germline lookup yields CDR1 MNHNS and CDR2 SASEGT. Trimming removed 1 base from V and 4 bases from J; junction bases left unmatched: 5. The DNA of the CDR3 is TGTGCCAGCAGTGAAGGGCAGGGGGCAGGCACCGGGGAGCTGTTTTTT. This sequence encodes CASSEGQGAGTGELFF.

V and J are TRBV6-6 and TRBJ2-5; D remains unclear. The germline gives CDR1 MNHNY, CDR2 SVGAGI (reference sequence). The V gene lost 6 bases and the J gene lost 5 bases, with 10 bases spanning the gap. CDR3 length equals 12 residues. Here the CDR3 DNA reads TGTGCCAGCAGGAGAAAGAGGGAGACCCAGTACTTC. Protein product: CASRRKRETQYF.